What follows is one TCR beta chain and its context. As yet, its antigen is unknown. Germline loops: CDR1 SEHNR, CDR2 FQNEAQ (reference sequence). The CDR3 loop spans 12 amino acids. V shed 5 bases and J shed 2 bases, with 7 bases lying between them. Libraries were prepared by immunoSEQ multiplex PCR; TCRdb keeps only in-frame clonotypes and omits some of them. The profile shows over 2 million clones, about 90% of them singletons. The record originates from a study of shared clonotypes between healthy human individuals. Study information: Donors, aged 18 to 49, were a couple of women and three men.

Study outcomes and limitations: Large depth notwithstanding, sorted-subset sequencing proved incomplete by rarefaction.

The TCR was taken from a young man in good health. Some clones in this sample may be carry-over from other donors' samples. V gene TRBV7-9 combines with J gene TRBJ2-7; D is ambiguous. Sequencing was done on a sample of naive CD4+ T cells from PBMCs. This sample's subset: CD45RA+ positively selected. In DNA, the CDR3 is TGTGCCAGCAGCCCGTTGGCCTACGAGCAGTACTTC. Translating it yields CASSPLAYEQYF. Drawing the rest from reference TRBV7-9 and TRBJ2-7, the complete variable domain is DTGVSQNPRHKITKRGQNVTFRCDPISEHNRLYWYRQTLGQGPEFLTYFQNEAQLEKSRLLSDRFSAERPKGSFSTLEIQRTEQGDSAMYLCASSPLAYEQYFGPGTRLTVT.